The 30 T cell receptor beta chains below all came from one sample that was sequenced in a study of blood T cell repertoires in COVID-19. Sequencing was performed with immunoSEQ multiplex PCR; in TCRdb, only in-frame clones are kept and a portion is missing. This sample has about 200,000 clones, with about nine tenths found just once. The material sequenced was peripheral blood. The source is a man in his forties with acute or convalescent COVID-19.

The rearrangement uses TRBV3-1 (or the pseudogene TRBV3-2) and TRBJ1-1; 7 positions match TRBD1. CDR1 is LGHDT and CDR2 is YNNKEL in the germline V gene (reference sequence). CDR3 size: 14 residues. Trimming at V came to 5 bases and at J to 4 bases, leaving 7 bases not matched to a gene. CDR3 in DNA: TGTGCCAGCAGCTTCCGGACAGGCTTCACTGAAGCTTTCTTT. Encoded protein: CASSFRTGFTEAFF.

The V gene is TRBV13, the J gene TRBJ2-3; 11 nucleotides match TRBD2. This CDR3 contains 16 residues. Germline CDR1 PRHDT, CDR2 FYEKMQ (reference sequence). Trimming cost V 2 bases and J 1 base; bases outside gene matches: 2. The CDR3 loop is CASSLLAGGRTDTQYF. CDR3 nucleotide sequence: TGTGCCAGCAGCTTATTAGCGGGGGGGCGCACAGATACGCAGTATTTT.

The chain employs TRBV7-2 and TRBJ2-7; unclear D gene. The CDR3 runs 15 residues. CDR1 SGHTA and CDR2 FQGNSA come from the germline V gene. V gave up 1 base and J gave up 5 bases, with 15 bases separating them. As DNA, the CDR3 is TGTGCCAGCAGCTTAGTCCAGTTAAGTACCCACGAGCAGTACTTC. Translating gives CASSLVQLSTHEQYF.

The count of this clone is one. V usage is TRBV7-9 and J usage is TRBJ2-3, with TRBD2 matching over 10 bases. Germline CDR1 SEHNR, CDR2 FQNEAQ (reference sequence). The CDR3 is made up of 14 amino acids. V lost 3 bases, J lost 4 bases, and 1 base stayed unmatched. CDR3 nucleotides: TGTGCCAGCAGCTTGACTAGCGGGCCAGATACGCAGTATTTT. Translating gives CASSLTSGPDTQYF.

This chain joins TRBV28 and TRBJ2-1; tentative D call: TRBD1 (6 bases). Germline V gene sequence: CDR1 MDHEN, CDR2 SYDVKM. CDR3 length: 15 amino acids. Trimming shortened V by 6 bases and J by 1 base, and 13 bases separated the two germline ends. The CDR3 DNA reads TGTGCCAGCAGCCTACTAAGGGGGTCCTACAATGAGCAGTTCTTC. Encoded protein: CASSLLRGSYNEQFF.

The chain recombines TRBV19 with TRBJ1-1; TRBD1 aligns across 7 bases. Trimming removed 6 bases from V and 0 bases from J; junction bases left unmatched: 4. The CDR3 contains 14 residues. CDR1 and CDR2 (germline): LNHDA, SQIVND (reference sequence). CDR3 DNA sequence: TGTGCCAGTAGCATGGACAGGATGAACACTGAAGCTTTCTTT. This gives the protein CASSMDRMNTEAFF.

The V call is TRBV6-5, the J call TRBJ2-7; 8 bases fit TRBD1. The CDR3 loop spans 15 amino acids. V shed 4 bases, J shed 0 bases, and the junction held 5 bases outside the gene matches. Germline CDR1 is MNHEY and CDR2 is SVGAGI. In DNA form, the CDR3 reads TGTGCCAGCAGTTTAAGACAGGGGTCCTCCTACGAGCAGTACTTC. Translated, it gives CASSLRQGSSYEQYF.

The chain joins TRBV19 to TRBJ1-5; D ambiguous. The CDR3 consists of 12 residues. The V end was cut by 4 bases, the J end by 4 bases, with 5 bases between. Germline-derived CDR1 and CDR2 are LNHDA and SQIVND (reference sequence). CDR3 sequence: CASSTQNQPQHF. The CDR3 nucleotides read TGTGCCAGTAGTACACAGAATCAGCCCCAGCATTTT.

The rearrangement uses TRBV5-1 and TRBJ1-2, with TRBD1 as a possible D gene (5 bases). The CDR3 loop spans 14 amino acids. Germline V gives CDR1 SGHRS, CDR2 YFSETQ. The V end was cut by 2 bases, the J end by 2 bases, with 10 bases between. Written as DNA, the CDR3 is TGCGCCAGCAGCTTCCGGGACTTAAACTATGGCTACACCTTC. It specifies CASSFRDLNYGYTF.

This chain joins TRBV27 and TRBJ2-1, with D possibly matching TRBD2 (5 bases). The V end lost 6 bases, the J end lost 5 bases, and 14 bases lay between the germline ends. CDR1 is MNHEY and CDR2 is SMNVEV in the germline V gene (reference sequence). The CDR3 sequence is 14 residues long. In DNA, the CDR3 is TGTGCCAGCAGACCACAACAGCGGCACAATGAGCAGTTCTTC. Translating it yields CASRPQQRHNEQFF.

The CDR3 loop is CSVAAGTGNQPQHF. CDR3 nucleotides: TGCAGCGTTGCAGCGGGGACTGGCAATCAGCCCCAGCATTTT. The chain links TRBV29-1 to TRBJ1-5, with a tentative D call TRBD1 (5 bases). The CDR3 runs 14 residues. V was shortened by 4 bases and J by 2 bases, with 12 bases between the two germline ends. CDR1 is SQVTM and CDR2 is ANQGSEA in the germline V gene.

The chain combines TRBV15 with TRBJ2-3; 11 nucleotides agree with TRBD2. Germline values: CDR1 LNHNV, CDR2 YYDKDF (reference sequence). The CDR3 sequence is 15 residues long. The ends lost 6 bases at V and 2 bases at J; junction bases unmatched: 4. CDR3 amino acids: CATRSSGRSTDTQYF. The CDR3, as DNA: TGTGCCACCAGGTCTAGCGGGAGGTCCACAGATACGCAGTATTTT.

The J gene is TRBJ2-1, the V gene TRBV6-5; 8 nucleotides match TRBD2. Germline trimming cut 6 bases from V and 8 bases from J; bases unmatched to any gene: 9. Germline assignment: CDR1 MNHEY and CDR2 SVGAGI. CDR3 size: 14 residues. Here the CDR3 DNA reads TGTGCCAGCAGAGCGAGCGGGGGTGGGTATGAGCAGTTCTTC. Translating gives CASRASGGGYEQFF.

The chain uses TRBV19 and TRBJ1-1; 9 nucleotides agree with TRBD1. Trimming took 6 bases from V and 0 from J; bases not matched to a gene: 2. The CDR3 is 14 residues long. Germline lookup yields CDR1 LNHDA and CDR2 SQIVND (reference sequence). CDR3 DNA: TGTGCCAGTAGGGGACAGGGTTTGAACACTGAAGCTTTCTTT. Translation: CASRGQGLNTEAFF.

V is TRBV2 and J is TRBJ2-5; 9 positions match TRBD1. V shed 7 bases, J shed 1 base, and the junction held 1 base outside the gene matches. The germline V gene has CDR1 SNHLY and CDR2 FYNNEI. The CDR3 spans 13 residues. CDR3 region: CASMGQGQETQYF. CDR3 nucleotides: TGTGCCAGCATGGGACAGGGCCAAGAGACCCAGTACTTC.

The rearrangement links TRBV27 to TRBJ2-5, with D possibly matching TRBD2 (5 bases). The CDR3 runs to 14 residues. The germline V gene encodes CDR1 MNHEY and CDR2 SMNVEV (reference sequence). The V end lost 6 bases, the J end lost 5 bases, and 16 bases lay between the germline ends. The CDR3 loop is CASRQAWEQETQYF. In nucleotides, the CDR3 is TGTGCCAGCAGGCAGGCTTGGGAGCAGGAGACCCAGTACTTC.

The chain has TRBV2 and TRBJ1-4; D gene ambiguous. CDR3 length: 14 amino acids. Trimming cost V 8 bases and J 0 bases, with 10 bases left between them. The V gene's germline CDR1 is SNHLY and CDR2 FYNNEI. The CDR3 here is CASRGVATNEKLFF. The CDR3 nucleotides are TGTGCCAGCCGAGGAGTTGCAACTAATGAAAAACTGTTTTTT.

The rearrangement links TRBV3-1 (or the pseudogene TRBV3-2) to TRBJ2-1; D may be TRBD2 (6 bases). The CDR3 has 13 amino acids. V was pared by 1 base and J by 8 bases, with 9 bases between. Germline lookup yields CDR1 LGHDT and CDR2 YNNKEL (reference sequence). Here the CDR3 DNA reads TGTGCCAGCAGCCAAGCGGGAGCGTATGAGCAGTTCTTC. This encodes CASSQAGAYEQFF.

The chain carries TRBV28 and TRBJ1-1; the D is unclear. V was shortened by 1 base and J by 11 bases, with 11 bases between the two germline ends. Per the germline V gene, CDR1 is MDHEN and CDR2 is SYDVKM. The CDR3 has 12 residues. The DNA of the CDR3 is TGTGCCAGCAGTTTATCAGCCCAGGTGGCTTTCTTT. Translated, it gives CASSLSAQVAFF.

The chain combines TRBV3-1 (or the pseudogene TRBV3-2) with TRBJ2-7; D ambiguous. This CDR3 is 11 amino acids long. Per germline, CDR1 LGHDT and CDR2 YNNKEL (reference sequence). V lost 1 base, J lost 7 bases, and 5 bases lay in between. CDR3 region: CASSQAQEQYF. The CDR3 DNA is TGTGCCAGCAGCCAAGCACAGGAGCAGTACTTC.

The CDR3 region is CASSPLGTDTQYF. In DNA, the CDR3 is TGTGCCAGCAGCCCACTAGGGACAGATACGCAGTATTTT. The chain combines TRBV7-7 with TRBJ2-3; a possible D gene is TRBD2 (5 bases). The CDR3 length is 13 residues. Germline CDR1 is SSHAT and CDR2 is FNYEAQ (reference sequence). Between the trimmed V and J ends, which lost 5 bases and 3 bases, there was a span of 9 bases. The full variable domain, with the rest looked up from reference TRBV7-7 and TRBJ2-3, is GAGVSQSPRYKVTKRGQDVTLRCDPISSHATLYWYQQALGQGPEFLTYFNYEAQPDKSGLPSDRFSAERPEGSISTLTIQRTEQRDSAMYRCASSPLGTDTQYFGPGTRLTVL.

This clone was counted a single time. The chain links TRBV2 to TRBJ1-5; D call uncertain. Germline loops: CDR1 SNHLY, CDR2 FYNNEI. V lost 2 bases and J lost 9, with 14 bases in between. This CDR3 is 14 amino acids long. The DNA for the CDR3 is TGTGCCAGCAGTGAAAGCCTTGCTTCCTTGCCCCAGCATTTT. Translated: CASSESLASLPQHF.

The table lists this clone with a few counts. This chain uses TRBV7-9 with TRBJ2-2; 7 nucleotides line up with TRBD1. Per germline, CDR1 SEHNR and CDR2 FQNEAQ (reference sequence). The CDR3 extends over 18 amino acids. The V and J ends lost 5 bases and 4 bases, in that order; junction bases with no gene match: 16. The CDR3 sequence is CASSPSYIQGTGTGELFF. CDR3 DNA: TGTGCCAGCAGCCCTAGCTACATACAGGGGACGGGCACCGGGGAGCTGTTTTTT.

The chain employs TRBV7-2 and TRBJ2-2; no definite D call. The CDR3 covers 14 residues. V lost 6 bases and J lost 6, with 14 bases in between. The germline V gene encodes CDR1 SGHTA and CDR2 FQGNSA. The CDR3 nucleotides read TGTGCCAGCAGTTCCGTCCCGGTGGCCGGGGAGCTGTTTTTT. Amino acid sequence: CASSSVPVAGELFF.

The chain's CDR3 is CASSQFPPAGGQGNEQFF. CDR3 coding DNA: TGTGCCAGCAGCCAATTTCCCCCAGCGGGAGGCCAAGGGAATGAGCAGTTCTTC. V gene TRBV3-1 (or the pseudogene TRBV3-2) combines with J gene TRBJ2-1, with 9 bases aligning to TRBD2. The CDR3 is made up of 18 amino acids. Germline V lookup: CDR1 LGHDT, CDR2 YNNKEL (reference sequence). Trimming removed 2 bases from V and 7 bases from J; junction bases left unmatched: 15.

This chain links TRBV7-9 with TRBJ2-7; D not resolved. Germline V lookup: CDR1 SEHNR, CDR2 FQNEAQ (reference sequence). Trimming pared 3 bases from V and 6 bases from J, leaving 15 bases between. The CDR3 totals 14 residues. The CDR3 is CASSFSFERFEQYF. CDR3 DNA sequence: TGTGCCAGCAGCTTCTCGTTTGAGCGCTTCGAGCAGTACTTC. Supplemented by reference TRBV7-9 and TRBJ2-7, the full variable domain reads DTGVSQNPRHKITKRGQNVTFRCDPISEHNRLYWYRQTLGQGPEFLTYFQNEAQLEKSRLLSDRFSAERPKGSFSTLEIQRTEQGDSAMYLCASSFSFERFEQYFGPGTRLTVT.

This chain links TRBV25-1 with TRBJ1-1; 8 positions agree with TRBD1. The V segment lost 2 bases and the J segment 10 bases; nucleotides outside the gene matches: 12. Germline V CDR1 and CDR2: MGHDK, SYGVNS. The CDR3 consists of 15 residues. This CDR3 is CASSELWTGKYPAFF. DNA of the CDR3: TGTGCCAGCAGTGAACTCTGGACAGGGAAGTACCCAGCTTTCTTT.

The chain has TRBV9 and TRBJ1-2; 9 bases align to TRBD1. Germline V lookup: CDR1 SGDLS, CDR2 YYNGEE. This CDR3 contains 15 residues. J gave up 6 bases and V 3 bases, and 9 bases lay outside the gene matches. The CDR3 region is CASSAPQGARDGYTF. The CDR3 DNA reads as TGTGCCAGCAGCGCGCCACAGGGGGCGCGAGATGGCTACACCTTC.

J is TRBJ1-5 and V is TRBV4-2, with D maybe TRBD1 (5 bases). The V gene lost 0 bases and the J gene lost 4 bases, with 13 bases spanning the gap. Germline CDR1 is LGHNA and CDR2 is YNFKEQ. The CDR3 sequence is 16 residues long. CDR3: CASSQDWGGDNQPQHF. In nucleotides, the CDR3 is TGTGCCAGCAGCCAAGATTGGGGGGGGGATAATCAGCCCCAGCATTTT.

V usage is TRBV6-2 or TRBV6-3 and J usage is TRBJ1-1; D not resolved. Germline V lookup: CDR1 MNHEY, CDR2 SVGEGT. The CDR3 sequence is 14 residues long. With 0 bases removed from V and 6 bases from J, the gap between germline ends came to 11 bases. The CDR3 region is CASSYSVGESEAFF. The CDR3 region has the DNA TGTGCCAGCAGTTACTCGGTCGGGGAGTCTGAAGCTTTCTTT.